This entry features one TCR beta chain sequence. The sample originates from a study of T-cell reconstitution after alpha-beta-depleted transplantation in children. The TCRbeta library was prepared with unique molecular identifiers. TCRdb independently ran MiXCR on the PCR reads; one entry per CDR3 protein. The sample consists of 500,000 to 600,000 distinct CDR3 sequences, 30% to 35% of them appearing once. The V gene end was trimmed by 5 bases and the J gene end by 7 bases; junction bases not matched to a gene: 4. The CDR3 loop spans 12 amino acids. Germline assignment: CDR1 DFQATT and CDR2 SNEGSKA (reference sequence).

The source is a human donor who donated a stem cell graft to a child with aplastic anemia. The source material was PBMCs from the stem cell graft donor, sampled from the stem cell graft. V gene TRBV20-1 combines with J gene TRBJ1-4; 7 bases fit TRBD1. CDR3 in amino acids: CSAWGQTEKLFF. The CDR3 nucleotides read TGCAGTGCTTGGGGACAGACTGAAAAACTGTTTTTT.